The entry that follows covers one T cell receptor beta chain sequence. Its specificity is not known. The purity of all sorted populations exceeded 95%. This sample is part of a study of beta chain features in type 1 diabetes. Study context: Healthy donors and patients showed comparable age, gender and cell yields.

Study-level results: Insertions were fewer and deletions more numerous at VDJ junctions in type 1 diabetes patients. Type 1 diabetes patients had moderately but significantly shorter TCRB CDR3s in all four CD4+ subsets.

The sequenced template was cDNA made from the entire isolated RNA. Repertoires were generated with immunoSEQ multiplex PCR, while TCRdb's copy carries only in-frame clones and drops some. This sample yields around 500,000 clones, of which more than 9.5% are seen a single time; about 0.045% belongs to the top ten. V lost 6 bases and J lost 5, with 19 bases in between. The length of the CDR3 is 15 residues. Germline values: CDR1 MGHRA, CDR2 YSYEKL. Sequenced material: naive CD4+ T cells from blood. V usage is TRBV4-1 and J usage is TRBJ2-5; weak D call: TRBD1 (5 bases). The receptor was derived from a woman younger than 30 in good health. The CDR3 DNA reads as TGCGCCAGCAGTCGCACAGGTGGGGCAGTGGAGACCCAGTACTTC. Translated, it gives CASSRTGGAVETQYF.